The present T cell receptor beta chain was sequenced within a study of cytomegalovirus exposure and HLA in healthy donors. Whole-study context: The roughly 120 validation repertoires, a later analysis reported, used the same platform as the approximately 700 first-cohort repertoires. Study results and limitations: TCR beta chains numbering 150 to 200 were designated cytomegalovirus-associated. Rare TCR sequences predominated, though certain public TCRs were found in many donors.

As for this clone: The antigen is not known.

Clones were read by immunoSEQ multiplex PCR, and TCRdb kept only the in-frame ones, dropping some. The sample shows roughly 230,000 clones, roughly 87% of them seen only once. CDR1 SGHAT and CDR2 FQNNGV come from the germline V gene. V lost 5 bases and J lost 3; bases outside the gene matches: 8. The CDR3 extends over 15 amino acids. The receptor was derived from a woman aged 25 to 39 in good health and CMV-seronegative. The V and J genes are TRBV11-2 and TRBJ2-7; 9 nucleotides line up with TRBD1. The sample was PBMCs. The CDR3 loop is CASSPQGAFYYEQYF. CDR3 coding DNA: TGTGCCAGCAGCCCACAGGGGGCCTTCTACTACGAGCAGTACTTC. Supplemented by reference TRBV11-2 and TRBJ2-7, the full variable domain reads EAGVAQSPRYKIIEKRQSVAFWCNPISGHATLYWYQQILGQGPKLLIQFQNNGVVDDSQLPKDRFSAERLKGVDSTLKIQPAKLEDSAVYLCASSPQGAFYYEQYFGPGTRLTVT.